This TCR beta chain was captured by sequencing in a study of blood T cell repertoires in COVID-19 (dated by TCRdb to the early 2020s). About the study as a whole: Samples from collaborators originated in the United States, Italy and Spain and spanned both the acute and convalescent phases of COVID-19. The sample metadata nearly always contained a de-identified subject ID, COVID-19 status, age in years and sex. The samples were drawn from two sources: the first 160 participants of the ongoing ImmuneRACE study, and 1,200 or so subjects contributed by 6 global collaborators. Subjects who had been exposed to COVID-19, were actively infected with it, or had recovered from it provided the deeply sampled blood TCRbeta repertoires that made up the dataset. HLA class I and class II types, where available, came from metadata supplied by the sample provider rather than from assay-based typing. The prospective study material was composed of cDNA or gDNA derived from T cells, B-cell-depleted T cells, or PBMCs. The repertoires were released in a freely available public database meant as a resource for research on the immune response to SARS-CoV-2. Findings and caveats that apply to the study as a whole: The amount of clinical and demographic metadata varied by source and participant and was provided uncurated.

Each collaborating institution followed its own protocols to collect whole blood in K2EDTA tubes. For TCRbeta analysis, collaborator samples were shipped as frozen whole blood, as isolated PBMCs, or as DNA extracted from either sample type. In the case of this clone: The antigen this receptor binds is unknown. No base-level quality is on record; no much larger clone is a single base apart.

TCRbeta CDR3 regions were amplified from genomic DNA by means of the immunoSEQ Assay, a bias-controlled multiplex PCR. Regarding the original processing steps: The number of nucleated cells in each sample was estimated from the amplification of reference gene primers within the assay. Sequence reads were collapsed and filtered to measure the absolute abundance of every unique TCRbeta CDR3 rearrangement. For each sample, productive Simpson clonality was calculated as the square root of Simpson's diversity index across productive rearrangements. This is the immuneACCESS table as TCRdb keeps it, with only in-frame sequences that have V and J called. A part of the clones is gone; compared with another copy, unresolved V genes explain less than half, and the rest is unexplained. V and J calls and clone size are given by that table; D and trimming were obtained from the DNA. The sample profile shows over 40,000 clones; more than 70% of them were found once. In total, the top ten clones hold around 4% of the sample.

The receptor was isolated from an elderly man with active COVID-19. Sequencing was done on a sample of peripheral blood.

The DNA reads as follows: TGTGCCAGCAGCTTAGCGGGAGGGCCGAAAGATGAGCAGTTCTTC. It translates as CASSLAGGPKDEQFF. The chain couples TRBV7-8 to TRBJ2-1, with 7 bases in between that match TRBD2. Based on the germline V gene, the CDR1 and CDR2 sequences are SGHVS and FQNEAQ. The CDR3 numbers 15 residues from cysteine through phenylalanine. Solely the CDR3 DNA is kept, with 45 bases framed from the first base. Trimming accounts for 0 bases at V and 8 bases at J, while the number of junction bases matched to no gene is 7.